The 28 T cell receptor beta chains given below trace back to one sample, sequenced in a study of blood T cell repertoires in COVID-19. Using immunoSEQ multiplex PCR, the repertoire was profiled, and TCRdb retains in-frame clones only, with some absent. The data contain about 150,000 clones, under 90% of them singletons. Sequencing was carried out using PBMCs or T cells enriched from blood (not recorded which). The receptors were sampled from a man between 45 and 60 years old who had recovered from COVID-19.

V and J are TRBV10-2 and TRBJ2-5, with 8 bases identical to TRBD2. There are 14 residues in the CDR3. V lost 6 bases to trimming and J lost 1 base; unmatched junction nucleotides: 4. Germline V gene data show CDR1 as WSHSY and CDR2 as SAAADI. As DNA, the CDR3 is TGCGCCAGCAGAGAAAGCGGGGGCCAAGAGACCCAGTACTTC. It specifies CASRESGGQETQYF.

The J gene is TRBJ1-5, the V gene TRBV6-6, with TRBD1 matching over 10 bases. Germline V gene data show CDR1 as MNHNY and CDR2 as SVGAGI (reference sequence). CDR3 length: 16 residues. The V gene end was trimmed by 5 bases and the J gene end by 3 bases; junction bases not matched to a gene: 7. CDR3 sequence: CASSRQGARNNQPQHF. The CDR3 region has the DNA TGTGCCAGCAGTCGACAGGGGGCGCGGAACAATCAGCCCCAGCATTTT.

This clone occurred a few times. The V and J genes are TRBV28 and TRBJ1-6; the match to TRBD1 covers 7 bases. V trimming: 2 bases; J trimming: 10 bases; junction bases outside the gene matches: 8. This CDR3 has 15 amino acids. Germline V lookup: CDR1 MDHEN, CDR2 SYDVKM. CDR3 coding DNA: TGTGCCAGCAGTTTACAGGGGGGTAGGGCCTCACCCCTCCACTTT. Protein sequence: CASSLQGGRASPLHF.

This chain links TRBV5-1 with TRBJ1-3, with TRBD1 matching 8 bases. The V segment lost 1 base and the J segment 3 bases; nucleotides outside the gene matches: 3. The length of the CDR3 is 15 residues. Germline V gene sequence: CDR1 SGHRS, CDR2 YFSETQ. CDR3 protein: CASSLTGGGGNTIYF. DNA for the CDR3: TGCGCCAGCAGCTTGACAGGGGGTGGTGGAAACACCATATATTTT.

CDR3 DNA sequence: TGTGCCACTAGGATCTCTGGCTCTGGAAACACCATATATTTT. It specifies CATRISGSGNTIYF. The chain is built from TRBV25-1 and TRBJ1-3; no clear D. CDR3 size: 14 residues. V lost 10 bases, J lost 0 bases, and 13 bases lay in between. In germline, CDR1 is MGHDK, CDR2 SYGVNS.

The chain carries TRBV24-1 and TRBJ1-3; 9 bases agree with TRBD1. Germline CDR1 reads KGHDR; CDR2 reads SFDVKD. The CDR3 has 17 amino acids. Trimming at V came to 3 bases and at J to 3 bases, leaving 8 bases not matched to a gene. The CDR3 coding sequence is TGTGCCACCAGTGATCCCGGGACAGGGTCTGGTGGAAACACCATATATTTT. Its protein is CATSDPGTGSGGNTIYF.

The rearrangement links TRBV5-4 to TRBJ1-4; TRBD1 aligns across 7 bases. Per the germline V gene, CDR1 is SGHNT and CDR2 is YYREEE (reference sequence). V lost 0 bases and J lost 3; bases outside the gene matches: 2. The CDR3 has 15 residues. The CDR3 nucleotides read TGTGCCAGCAGCTTGGCAACAGGGGCTAATGAAAAACTGTTTTTT. Translated, it gives CASSLATGANEKLFF.

This clone turned up a few times. Other DNA sequences within the sample encode an identical CDR3. The CDR3 nucleotides are TGTGCCAGCAGTACTGACTACTCTGGAAACACCATATATTTT. It is translated as CASSTDYSGNTIYF. This chain uses TRBV6-5 with TRBJ1-3; no firm D call. The CDR3 totals 14 residues. Germline CDR1 and CDR2: MNHEY and SVGAGI. Between the trimmed V and J ends, which lost 5 bases and 0 bases, there was a span of 8 bases.

The V and J genes are TRBV20-1 and TRBJ2-1, with D possibly matching TRBD1 (5 bases). The V end was cut by 3 bases, the J end by 0 bases, with 12 bases between. The CDR3 consists of 15 residues. CDR1 is DFQATT, CDR2 SNEGSKA, per germline (reference sequence). The CDR3 region is CSASLGAFSYNEQFF. Here the CDR3 DNA reads TGCAGTGCTAGTTTAGGGGCCTTCTCCTACAATGAGCAGTTCTTC.

The chain links TRBV7-2 to TRBJ1-2; the D is unclear. The germline gives CDR1 SGHTA, CDR2 FQGNSA. The CDR3 is 14 amino acids. V shed 4 bases and J shed 8 bases, with 17 bases lying between them. For the CDR3, the DNA is TGTGCCAGCAGCTCCACCCTTACATCGAGGGGCTACACCTTC. Translation: CASSSTLTSRGYTF. The entire variable domain, with the rest obtained from reference TRBV7-2 and TRBJ1-2, is as follows: GAGVSQSPSNKVTEKGKDVELRCDPISGHTALYWYRQSLGQGLEFLIYFQGNSAPDKSGLPSDRFSAERTGGSVSTLTIQRTQQEDSAVYLCASSSTLTSRGYTFGSGTRLTVV.

The genes are TRBV3-1 (or the pseudogene TRBV3-2) and TRBJ2-3, with TRBD2 matching over 15 bases. Germline loops: CDR1 LGHDT, CDR2 YNNKEL (reference sequence). This CDR3 comprises 17 residues. J was trimmed by 4 bases and V by 4 bases; bases with no gene match: 6. In DNA form, the CDR3 reads TGTGCCAGCAGCCTTGGACTAGCGGGGGGGCCGGCAGATACGCAGTATTTT. It codes for CASSLGLAGGPADTQYF.

The chain links TRBV7-9 to TRBJ2-7; D is possibly TRBD1 (6 bases). The CDR3 is made up of 15 amino acids. Germline V gene sequence: CDR1 SEHNR, CDR2 FQNEAQ (reference sequence). The V end was cut by 1 base, the J end by 7 bases, with 17 bases between. The CDR3 spells CASSLVVGAVREQYF. The CDR3 DNA follows: TGTGCCAGCAGCTTAGTCGTGGGGGCCGTCCGGGAGCAGTACTTC.

The chain links TRBV6-2 or TRBV6-3 to TRBJ2-5, with D unclear. Looked up from germline, CDR1 is MNHEY and CDR2 is SVGEGT. This CDR3 is built from 12 residues. Trimming pared 5 bases from V and 5 bases from J, leaving 9 bases between. The CDR3 reads CASSDARETQYF. The DNA of the CDR3 is TGTGCCAGCAGTGACGCCAGGGAGACCCAGTACTTC.

The table lists this clone with a few counts. The chain combines TRBV2 with TRBJ1-4; TRBD1 matches 7 bases. This CDR3 contains 16 residues. The germline CDR1 and CDR2 sequences are SNHLY and FYNNEI. V lost 6 bases to trimming and J lost 3 bases; unmatched junction nucleotides: 10. The CDR3 region is CASSPLTGSANEKLFF. The CDR3 DNA reads TGTGCCAGCAGCCCTTTGACAGGGTCAGCTAATGAAAAACTGTTTTTT.

The chain carries TRBV19 and TRBJ2-2, with D possibly being TRBD2 (6 bases). With 3 bases removed from V and 7 bases from J, the gap between germline ends came to 15 bases. This CDR3 is 15 amino acids long. Germline V gene data show CDR1 as LNHDA and CDR2 as SQIVND (reference sequence). The CDR3 nucleotides read TGTGCCAGTAGTATGCTTCTTGGGGGAGGCGGGGAGCTGTTTTTT. Translating gives CASSMLLGGGGELFF.

The rearrangement uses TRBV27 and TRBJ2-4, with D maybe TRBD1 (5 bases). The CDR3 is 15 amino acids. Trimming cost V 2 bases and J 3 bases, with 11 bases left between them. Germline V CDR1 and CDR2: MNHEY, SMNVEV (reference sequence). DNA for the CDR3: TGTGCCAGCAGTTTAATCCAGGGTGGCAAAAACATTCAGTACTTC. This gives the protein CASSLIQGGKNIQYF.

V gene TRBV5-8 combines with J gene TRBJ2-3; TRBD1 might be the D (6 bases). Germline CDR1 and CDR2: SGHTS and YDEGEE. The CDR3 length is 15 residues. Deletions cut 1 base from V and 0 bases from J, with 9 bases between. The chain's CDR3 is CASSLLGGSTDTQYF. CDR3 sequence (DNA): TGTGCCAGCAGCTTGTTAGGGGGAAGCACAGATACGCAGTATTTT.

In this sample, this clone turned up once. This chain connects TRBV3-1 (or the pseudogene TRBV3-2) to TRBJ1-2; D is undetermined. Between the trimmed V and J ends, which lost 4 bases and 4 bases, there was a span of 10 bases. The CDR3 is made up of 13 amino acids. Germline lookup yields CDR1 LGHDT and CDR2 YNNKEL (reference sequence). CDR3 coding DNA: TGTGCCAGCAGCCCGGACTTGATCTATGGCTACACCTTC. It translates to CASSPDLIYGYTF.

V and J are TRBV27 and TRBJ2-3; 9 positions agree with TRBD1. Germline trimming cut 2 bases from V and 4 bases from J; bases unmatched to any gene: 1. CDR1 and CDR2 (germline): MNHEY, SMNVEV (reference sequence). The CDR3 totals 14 residues. CDR3 sequence (DNA): TGTGCCAGCAGTTTAGGACAGGGGCCAGATACGCAGTATTTT. Translating gives CASSLGQGPDTQYF.

The chain couples TRBV5-4 to TRBJ2-3; TRBD1 aligns across 9 bases. Germline values: CDR1 SGHNT, CDR2 YYREEE (reference sequence). The V segment lost 5 bases and the J segment 0 bases; nucleotides outside the gene matches: 7. The CDR3 extends over 16 amino acids. The CDR3 protein is CASSKQGAPSTDTQYF. Here the CDR3 DNA reads TGTGCCAGCAGTAAACAGGGGGCCCCTAGCACAGATACGCAGTATTTT.

At least ten counts were recorded for this clone. The chain uses TRBV4-2 and TRBJ2-7; 8 nucleotides line up with TRBD2. The trim removed 0 bases at V and 1 base at J, leaving 5 bases unmatched. This CDR3 is built from 16 residues. Germline V gives CDR1 LGHNA, CDR2 YNFKEQ. CDR3 loop: CASSQDMAGGSYEQYF. The DNA for the CDR3 is TGTGCCAGCAGCCAAGATATGGCGGGGGGATCCTACGAGCAGTACTTC.

The chain links TRBV5-1 to TRBJ2-7; 11 bases line up with TRBD1. The germline CDR1 and CDR2 sequences are SGHRS and YFSETQ. CDR3 size: 14 residues. V shed 4 bases, J shed 7 bases, and the junction held 7 bases outside the gene matches. CDR3 coding DNA: TGCGCCAGCAGCCCCGGGACAGGGGGACGAGAGCAGTACTTC. It specifies CASSPGTGGREQYF.

The V call is TRBV20-1, the J call TRBJ2-1, with D maybe TRBD1 (6 bases). The germline CDR1 and CDR2 sequences are DFQATT and SNEGSKA (reference sequence). The V gene lost 3 bases and the J gene lost 6 bases, with 18 bases spanning the gap. The CDR3 length is 15 residues. CDR3 region: CSASGTGTIINEQFF. In DNA form, the CDR3 reads TGCAGTGCTAGTGGTACTGGGACAATAATCAATGAGCAGTTCTTC.

J is TRBJ2-3 and V is TRBV12-3 or TRBV12-4; unclear D gene. CDR3 size: 11 residues. Trimming left V 3 bases short and J 7 bases short, with 5 bases between. DNA of the CDR3: TGTGCCAGCAGTTTGTCAAATACGCAGTATTTT. Its protein is CASSLSNTQYF.

This chain's CDR3 is CASSDGTSGNTIYF. CDR3 coding DNA: TGTGCCAGCTCAGACGGGACAAGCGGAAACACCATATATTTT. The chain joins TRBV18 to TRBJ1-3; D may be TRBD1 (6 bases). The CDR3 length is 14 residues. Germline V gene lookup returns CDR1 KGHSH and CDR2 LQKENI. The ends were cut back, 5 bases at V and 4 bases at J, with 12 bases in the middle.

The chain recombines TRBV9 with TRBJ2-5; the match to TRBD1 covers 9 bases. The J segment lost 5 bases and the V segment lost 0 bases, leaving 5 bases of the junction unmatched. CDR3 size: 15 residues. Germline values: CDR1 SGDLS, CDR2 YYNGEE. Here the CDR3 DNA reads TGTGCCAGCAGCGTAGCTAGGACAGGGGACGAGACCCAGTACTTC. Its translation: CASSVARTGDETQYF.

This clone turned up a few times. The rearrangement uses TRBV18 and TRBJ2-5, with 9 bases fitting TRBD1. Germline CDR1 is KGHSH and CDR2 is LQKENI. The CDR3 loop spans 13 amino acids. The trim removed 5 bases at V and 5 bases at J, leaving 3 bases unmatched. In DNA, the CDR3 is TGTGCCAGCTCAGGGACAGGGCGCGAGACCCAGTACTTC. Protein: CASSGTGRETQYF.

This chain joins TRBV7-6 and TRBJ2-7; D is possibly TRBD1 (5 bases). Per the germline V gene, CDR1 is SGHVS and CDR2 is FNYEAQ. The CDR3 covers 14 residues. The V gene lost 2 bases and the J gene lost 1 base, with 9 bases spanning the gap. The CDR3 coding sequence is TGTGCCAGCAGCTTAAAAGACAGATCCTACGAGCAGTACTTC. It translates to CASSLKDRSYEQYF.